A selection of T cell receptor beta chains follows, all from one sample in a study of regulatory T cells in long-lasting Graves disease. TCRdb used MiXCR to reprocess the multiplex PCR reads, holding one entry per CDR3 protein. The sample comprises more than 650,000 distinct CDR3 sequences, around 30% of which are singletons, and roughly 40% rests with the top ten. The sample in question was peripheral blood mononuclear cells (PBMCs), obtained when the disease was refractory, from a patient treated with antithyroid drugs. The origin of the receptors is a female donor with Graves disease. Each CDR3 is given with its conserved first and last residue. Fields, in order: D gene, clone size, V gene, J gene, CDR3 DNA, CDR3 protein. The D gene is left open where the match is weak. Clone size is shown for a subset of rows, as once, few, many or a class of expanded clone.

D: TRBD1
size: -
V: TRBV5-5
J: TRBJ2-7
DNA: TGTGCCAGCAGCAAAGGGACAGGGGTCTACGAGCAGTACTTC
CDR3: CASSKGTGVYEQYF

D: -
size: once
V: TRBV20-1
J: TRBJ2-5
DNA: TGCAGTGCTGAGAGGGGGGGTCAAACAGAGACCCAGTACTTC
CDR3: CSAERGGQTETQYF

D: -
size: -
V: TRBV2
J: TRBJ1-1
DNA: TGTGCCAGCAGCTCTGGGTCGGCCCACCTAAACACTGAAGCTTTCTTT
CDR3: CASSSGSAHLNTEAFF

D: -
size: few
V: TRBV7-9
J: TRBJ2-5
DNA: TGTGCCAGCAGCTTTCCTTCCGAGACCCAGTACTTC
CDR3: CASSFPSETQYF

D: TRBD2
size: -
V: TRBV11-3
J: TRBJ2-2
DNA: TGTGCCAGCAGCTTAGAGCCGGGACTAGCGGGAGCTGACACCGGGGAGCTGTTTTTT
CDR3: CASSLEPGLAGADTGELFF

D: -
size: -
V: TRBV7-2
J: TRBJ1-3
DNA: TGTGCCAGCAGCTTAGGGGCTACCGGCGGGTGGGGAAACACCATATATTTT
CDR3: CASSLGATGGWGNTIYF

D: -
size: -
V: TRBV9
J: TRBJ1-2
DNA: TGTGCCAGCAGCGGAGGGACGGTCTATGGCTACACCTTC
CDR3: CASSGGTVYGYTF

D: -
size: -
V: TRBV11-2
J: TRBJ1-3
DNA: TGTGCCAGCAGCTTAGTTTCGACTAACTCTGGAAACACCATATATTTT
CDR3: CASSLVSTNSGNTIYF

D: -
size: -
V: TRBV20-1
J: TRBJ1-5
DNA: TGCAGTGCTAGGTTACAGATAAATCAGCCCCAGCATTTT
CDR3: CSARLQINQPQHF

D: -
size: many
V: TRBV29-1
J: TRBJ1-5
DNA: TGCAGCGTTGAATGGGCTGGGGGTCAGCCCCAGCATTTT
CDR3: CSVEWAGGQPQHF

D: -
size: -
V: TRBV10-3
J: TRBJ2-2
DNA: TGTGCCATCGGGGTCGGCAGAGAGAACACCGGGGAGCTGTTTTTT
CDR3: CAIGVGRENTGELFF

D: TRBD1
size: many
V: TRBV19
J: TRBJ1-5
DNA: TGTGCCAGCAGTGGGACCGGGACAGGGAATCAGCCCCAGCATTTT
CDR3: CASSGTGTGNQPQHF

D: TRBD1
size: -
V: TRBV9
J: TRBJ1-4
DNA: TGCGCCAGCAGGATACAGGGGGCAACTAATGAAAAACTGTTTTTT
CDR3: CASRIQGATNEKLFF

D: TRBD2
size: -
V: TRBV29-1
J: TRBJ2-7
DNA: TGCAGCCTCCCGGGGGGGGGAGTCTACGAGCAGTACTTC
CDR3: CSLPGGGVYEQYF

D: TRBD1
size: once
V: TRBV10-3
J: TRBJ2-5
DNA: TGTGCCACCAACCGGGACAGGGAAGAGACCCAGTACTTC
CDR3: CATNRDREETQYF

D: -
size: -
V: TRBV20-1
J: TRBJ2-7
DNA: TGCAGTGCTAGTGATCGGGACACCTACGAGCAGTACTTC
CDR3: CSASDRDTYEQYF

D: -
size: -
V: TRBV27
J: TRBJ1-1
DNA: TGTGCCAGCAGGGCAGGGCACACTGAAGCTTTCTTT
CDR3: CASRAGHTEAFF

D: -
size: many
V: TRBV2
J: TRBJ1-5
DNA: TGTGCCAGCAGAGAAGACAGAAATAGCAATCAGCCCCAGCATTTT
CDR3: CASREDRNSNQPQHF

D: -
size: -
V: TRBV20-1
J: TRBJ2-7
DNA: TGCAGTGCTAGTGGCGCCCCGGGACCTGGGAACGAGCAGTACTTC
CDR3: CSASGAPGPGNEQYF

D: -
size: few
V: TRBV29-1
J: TRBJ2-5
DNA: TGCAGCGTTGAAGATCGGGACAAGGAGACCCAGTACTTC
CDR3: CSVEDRDKETQYF

D: TRBD2
size: -
V: TRBV12-3/TRBV12-4
J: TRBJ2-2
DNA: TGTGCCAGCAGTTATTCGGCTAGCGGGAGCGACACCGGGGAGCTGTTTTTT
CDR3: CASSYSASGSDTGELFF

D: TRBD1
size: -
V: TRBV13
J: TRBJ1-2
DNA: TGTGCCAGCAGCGGACTGGGACAGACTAACTATGGCTACACCTTC
CDR3: CASSGLGQTNYGYTF

D: -
size: many
V: TRBV6-1
J: TRBJ1-5
DNA: TGTGCCAGCAGTGAAATCGGGGGGCAGCCCCAGCATTTT
CDR3: CASSEIGGQPQHF

D: TRBD1
size: -
V: TRBV7-9
J: TRBJ1-1
DNA: TGTGCCAGCAGCTTAGTAGGGGGCGGACAGGGATACACTGAAGCTTTCTTT
CDR3: CASSLVGGGQGYTEAFF

D: TRBD1
size: few
V: TRBV7-8
J: TRBJ1-5
DNA: TGTGCCAGCAGCACCAGGACAGGGGGGTGGAATCAGCCCCAGCATTTT
CDR3: CASSTRTGGWNQPQHF

D: -
size: -
V: TRBV11-2
J: TRBJ1-6
DNA: TGTGCCAGCAGCTTAGGTGCAGGCCCCTATAATTCACCCCTCCACTTT
CDR3: CASSLGAGPYNSPLHF

D: -
size: -
V: TRBV6-1
J: TRBJ1-1
DNA: TGTGCCAGCACACGGGACCCGGACGCTGAAGCTTTCTTT
CDR3: CASTRDPDAEAFF

D: TRBD1
size: few
V: TRBV20-1
J: TRBJ1-2
DNA: TGCAGTGCCAGCAACTACCGGGACAGGGTCGACTATGGCTACACCTTC
CDR3: CSASNYRDRVDYGYTF

D: TRBD2
size: few
V: TRBV10-3
J: TRBJ2-7
DNA: TGTGCCAGCGGAGGCCAGCGGGAGAATGACGAGCAGTACTTC
CDR3: CASGGQRENDEQYF

D: -
size: many
V: TRBV28
J: TRBJ1-2
DNA: TGTGCCAGCAGTCTAATCCAGGGAGGACAAGGCTACACCTTC
CDR3: CASSLIQGGQGYTF

D: TRBD1
size: few
V: TRBV12-3/TRBV12-4
J: TRBJ1-3
DNA: TGTGCCAGCAGACCGACAGGGTCAGACACCATATATTTT
CDR3: CASRPTGSDTIYF

D: TRBD1
size: -
V: TRBV30
J: TRBJ1-2
DNA: TGTGCCTGGGACATGACCAGGGGGTCTCGGGGCTACACCTTC
CDR3: CAWDMTRGSRGYTF

D: -
size: few
V: TRBV5-4
J: TRBJ2-7
DNA: TGTGCCAGCAGCTTGGCAGGAGGGAACTACGAGCAGTACTTC
CDR3: CASSLAGGNYEQYF

D: -
size: many
V: TRBV12-3/TRBV12-4
J: TRBJ1-1
DNA: TGTGCCAGCAGTTTAGCGAGCCTTGAAGCTTTCTTT
CDR3: CASSLASLEAFF

D: TRBD2
size: -
V: TRBV5-1
J: TRBJ2-2
DNA: TGCGCCAGCAGCTTTGGAGGGACTAGCTCCCACGCAGCCGGGGAGCTGTTTTTT
CDR3: CASSFGGTSSHAAGELFF

D: -
size: many
V: TRBV28
J: TRBJ1-4
DNA: TGTGCCAGCAGTTTACCCGGAAAGGAAAAACTGTTTTTT
CDR3: CASSLPGKEKLFF